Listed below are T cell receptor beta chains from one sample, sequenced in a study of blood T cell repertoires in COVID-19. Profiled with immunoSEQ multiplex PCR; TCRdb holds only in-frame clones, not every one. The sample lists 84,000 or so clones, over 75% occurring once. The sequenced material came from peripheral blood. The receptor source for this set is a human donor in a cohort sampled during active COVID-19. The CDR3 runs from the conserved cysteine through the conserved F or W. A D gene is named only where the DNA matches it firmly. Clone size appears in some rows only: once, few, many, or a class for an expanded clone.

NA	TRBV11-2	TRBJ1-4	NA	TGTGCCAGCAGCTCCCTGGACAGCCTAAAACTGTTTTTT	CASSSLDSLKLFF
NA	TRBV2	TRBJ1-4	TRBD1	TGTGCCAGCACCCGACGAAGGACAGGGACTGAAAAACTGTTTTTT	CASTRRRTGTEKLFF
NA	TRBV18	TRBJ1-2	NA	TGTGCCAGCTCACCCGGGACGGGGACTAATGGCTACACCTTC	CASSPGTGTNGYTF
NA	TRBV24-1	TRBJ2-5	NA	TGTGCCACCAGTGATGGACGGAGGCAGACCCAGTACTTC	CATSDGRRQTQYF
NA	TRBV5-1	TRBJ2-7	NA	TGCGCCAGCAGCTTGCCGGGGGAGCAGTACTTC	CASSLPGEQYF
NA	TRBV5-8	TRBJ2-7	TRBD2	TGTGCCAGCAGCCAAGGGGATAGCGGGGGTGGCTACGAGCAGTACTTC	CASSQGDSGGGYEQYF
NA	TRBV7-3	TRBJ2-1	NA	TGTGCCAGCAGCCCCGGGTCCTACAATGAGCAGTTCTTC	CASSPGSYNEQFF
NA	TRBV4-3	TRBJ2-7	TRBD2	TGCGCCAGCAGCCAAGGGGCCCCGGGACTAGTACCCTACGAGCAGTACTTC	CASSQGAPGLVPYEQYF
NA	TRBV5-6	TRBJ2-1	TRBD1	TGTGCCAGCAGCTTGGGTGTGGGACAGGTCTACAATGAGCAGTTCTTC	CASSLGVGQVYNEQFF
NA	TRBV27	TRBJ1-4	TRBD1	TGTGCCAGCAGACCGCACGAGGGACAGGGGGAAGGAAAACTGTTTTTT	CASRPHEGQGEGKLFF
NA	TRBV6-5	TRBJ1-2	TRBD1	TGTGCCAGCAGTTACACCGGACAGGGCGCTGGCTACACCTTC	CASSYTGQGAGYTF
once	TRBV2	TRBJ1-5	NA	TGTGCCAGCAGTGACTCCGTTAGCAATCAGCCCCAGCATTTT	CASSDSVSNQPQHF
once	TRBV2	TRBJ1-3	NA	TGTGCCAGCAGTGAAGCGCGGGTGGTCGATGGAAACACCATATATTTT	CASSEARVVDGNTIYF
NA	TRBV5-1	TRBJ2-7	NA	TGCGCCAGCAGCGGTTTGCGGGTAGAAGAGCAGTACTTC	CASSGLRVEEQYF
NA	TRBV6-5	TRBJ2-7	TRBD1	TGTGCCAGCAGTTACCCTGGACAGGGGGAGTACTTC	CASSYPGQGEYF
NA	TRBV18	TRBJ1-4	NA	TGTGCCAGCTCAGACGACGGGAAGGGTGAGGAAAAACTGTTTTTT	CASSDDGKGEEKLFF
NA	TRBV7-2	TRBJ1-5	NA	TGTGCCAGCAGCTCACAGGGTGATCAGCCCCAGCATTTT	CASSSQGDQPQHF
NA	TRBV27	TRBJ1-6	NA	TGTGCCAGCAGTTTTAGGGGTGATCAGGCACCCCTCCACTTT	CASSFRGDQAPLHF
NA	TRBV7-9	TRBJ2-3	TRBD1	TGTGCCAGCAGCTTAGGTTATGGGGACAGGGGCACAGATACGCAGTATTTT	CASSLGYGDRGTDTQYF
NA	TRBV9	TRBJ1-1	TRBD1	TGTGCCAGCAGCGCGCAGGGGGGTAACATGAACACTGAAGCTTTCTTT	CASSAQGGNMNTEAFF
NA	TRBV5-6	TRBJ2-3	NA	TGTGCCAGCAGCTTGGCAGGTTGGGGGCCAGATACGCAGTATTTT	CASSLAGWGPDTQYF
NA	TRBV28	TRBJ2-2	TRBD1	TGTGCCAGCAACGACAGGGAAGTTACCAGGAACGGGGAGCTGTTTTTT	CASNDREVTRNGELFF
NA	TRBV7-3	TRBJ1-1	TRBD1	TGTGCCAGCAGCATAGGGACAGGGAACACTGAAGCTTTCTTT	CASSIGTGNTEAFF
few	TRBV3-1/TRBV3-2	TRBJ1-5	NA	TGTGCCAGCAGCCAAGGGGCGGGGAGCAATCAGCCCCAGCATTTT	CASSQGAGSNQPQHF
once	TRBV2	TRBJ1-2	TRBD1	TGTGCCAGCAGTGAGGGGCCCGGTCGGACAGGGGGCTATGGCTACACCTTC	CASSEGPGRTGGYGYTF
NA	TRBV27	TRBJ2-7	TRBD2	TGTGCCAGCAGTAAGCGGGGGGGCCGGGACGAGCAGTACTTC	CASSKRGGRDEQYF
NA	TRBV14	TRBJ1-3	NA	TGTGCCAGCAGCCAAGCCCTCTCTACCCTTGGAAACACCATATATTTT	CASSQALSTLGNTIYF
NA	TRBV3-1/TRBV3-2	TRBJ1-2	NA	TGTGCCAGCAGCCAAGGACAGGCTAACTATGGCTACACCTTC	CASSQGQANYGYTF
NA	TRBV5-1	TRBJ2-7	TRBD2	TGCGCCAGCAGCTGGGAGGGATCCTACGAGCAGTACTTC	CASSWEGSYEQYF
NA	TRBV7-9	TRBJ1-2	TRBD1	TGTGCCAGCAGCTTAAGACAGGGAGAGGGCTATGGCTACACCTTC	CASSLRQGEGYGYTF
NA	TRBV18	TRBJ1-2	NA	TGTGCCAGCTCGACTCAAGTTGAAACTAACTATGGCTACACCTTC	CASSTQVETNYGYTF
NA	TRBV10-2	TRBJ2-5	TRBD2	TGCGCCAGCAGAGCTACTGTTAGCGGGGGAGCAGAAGAGACCCAGTACTTC	CASRATVSGGAEETQYF
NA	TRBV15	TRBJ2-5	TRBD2	TGTGCCACCAGCAGAGATATTAGCGGGGGGAAAGAGACCCAGTACTTC	CATSRDISGGKETQYF
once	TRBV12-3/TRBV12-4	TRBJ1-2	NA	TGTGCCAGCAGTTGGGCAGGGAATGGCTACACCTTC	CASSWAGNGYTF
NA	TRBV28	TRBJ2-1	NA	TGTGCCAGCAGTTTTGGGAGAACCTACAATGAGCAGTTCTTC	CASSFGRTYNEQFF
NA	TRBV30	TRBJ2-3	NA	TGTGCCTGGACAACAGGGACAGATACGCAGTATTTT	CAWTTGTDTQYF
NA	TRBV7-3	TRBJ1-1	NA	TGTGCCAGCAGCCCTACCCGAGGGTTTACTGAAGCTTTCTTT	CASSPTRGFTEAFF
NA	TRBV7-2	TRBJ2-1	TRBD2	TGTGCCAGCAGCCGGACTAGCGGGGTGGGACCCTACAATGAGCAGTTCTTC	CASSRTSGVGPYNEQFF
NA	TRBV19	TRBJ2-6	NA	TGTGCCAGTTCCACAGGCACACAGGGGGCCAACGTCCTGACTTTC	CASSTGTQGANVLTF
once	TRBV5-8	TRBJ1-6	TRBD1	TGTGCCAGCAGCCCCTACGGGGGACAGGGTTATTCACCCCTCCACTTT	CASSPYGGQGYSPLHF
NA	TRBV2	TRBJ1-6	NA	TGTGCCAGCAGCAGTGGTAATAATTCACCCCTCCACTTT	CASSSGNNSPLHF
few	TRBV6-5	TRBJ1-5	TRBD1	TGTGCCAGCAGTAAATCCGGGACAGGCTCTCAGCCCCAGCATTTT	CASSKSGTGSQPQHF
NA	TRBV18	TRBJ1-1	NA	TGTGCCAGCTCACCAAACACCAACACTGAAGCTTTCTTT	CASSPNTNTEAFF
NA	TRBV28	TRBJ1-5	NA	TGTGCCAGCAGTTTATGGGAGGGGGGGCATCAGCCCCAGCATTTT	CASSLWEGGHQPQHF
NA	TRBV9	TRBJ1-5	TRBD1	TGTGCCAGCAGCGTTTCCGGGACAGGGGGCGCAGAACAGCCCCAGCATTTT	CASSVSGTGGAEQPQHF
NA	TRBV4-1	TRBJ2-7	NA	TGCGCCAGCAGCCAGTTGAACAAAAACGAGCAGTACTTC	CASSQLNKNEQYF
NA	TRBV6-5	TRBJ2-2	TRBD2	TGTGCCAGCAGTTACCCCAGCGGGGGAAACACCGGGGAGCTGTTTTTT	CASSYPSGGNTGELFF
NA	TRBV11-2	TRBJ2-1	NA	TGTGCCAGCAGCCACAGGGTATCCTACAATGAGCAGTTCTTC	CASSHRVSYNEQFF
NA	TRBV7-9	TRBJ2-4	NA	TGTGCCAGCAGCCTCCAGGTTCTTGGGAACATTCAGTACTTC	CASSLQVLGNIQYF